One and the same sample provided the 31 T cell receptor beta chains below, sequenced in a study of monozygotic twins with inflammatory bowel disease. Each CDR3 protein gets one entry in TCRdb, which reprocessed the 5' RACE reads and gives no DNA. This sample lists about 150,000 distinct CDR3 sequences; its ten largest clones have roughly 1.2%. The sequenced sample consisted of blood. The receptors were sampled from a human donor with ulcerative colitis or Crohn's disease, or a healthy co-twin of an affected twin (not recorded which).

This chain joins TRBV29-1 and TRBJ1-1; TCRdb returns TRBD1, unconfirmable since there is no DNA. CDR1 is SQVTM and CDR2 is ANQGSEA in the germline V gene. The CDR3 sequence is 15 residues long. The CDR3 sequence: CSVGIGQGLNTEAFF.

This chain uses TRBV5-1 with TRBJ2-1; the D gene TCRdb calls, TRBD2, cannot be checked with no DNA. Germline assignment: CDR1 SGHRS and CDR2 YFSETQ. CDR3 length: 15 residues. The CDR3 sequence is CASSLDSGDYNEQFF.

The chain combines TRBV7-9 with TRBJ2-1; TCRdb names TRBD1, which stays unverified in the absence of DNA. The CDR3 loop spans 15 amino acids. Per the germline V gene, CDR1 is SEHNR and CDR2 is FQNEAQ (reference sequence). CDR3 loop: CASSFHRDRGNEQFF.

The chain joins TRBV27 to TRBJ2-7; the D gene TCRdb calls, TRBD2, cannot be checked with no DNA. CDR1 and CDR2 from the germline V gene are MNHEY and SMNVEV (reference sequence). This CDR3 comprises 14 residues. CDR3 sequence: CATSGRVGDYEQYF.

This rearrangement joins TRBV19 to TRBJ1-2; the TRBD1 assignment by TCRdb is unverifiable without DNA. The germline gives CDR1 LNHDA, CDR2 SQIVND (reference sequence). The length of the CDR3 is 14 residues. CDR3 amino acids: CASSSRDRTYGYTF.

This rearrangement joins TRBV24-1 to TRBJ2-5; TCRdb gives TRBD1 as the D gene, but with no DNA this cannot be confirmed. The CDR3 loop spans 13 amino acids. CDR1 KGHDR and CDR2 SFDVKD come from the germline V gene. This chain's CDR3 is CATSRGYDETQYF.

J is TRBJ1-2 and V is TRBV3-1; there is no DNA to check the TCRdb D call of TRBD1. The CDR3 runs 14 residues. CDR1 and CDR2 (germline): LGHDT, YNNKEL (reference sequence). The CDR3 loop reads CASSHLDRGYGYTF.

The chain uses TRBV3-1 and TRBJ2-7; TCRdb picks TRBD2, but there is no DNA to check that call. Per the germline V gene, CDR1 is LGHDT and CDR2 is YNNKEL (reference sequence). The CDR3 runs 16 residues. The CDR3 sequence: CASSQKINEGSYEQYF.

CDR3 protein: CSVEYAGHSYEQYF. This chain connects TRBV29-1 to TRBJ2-7; the D call of TRBD1 rests on TCRdb alone, since no DNA is present to check it. The germline V gene has CDR1 SQVTM and CDR2 ANQGSEA. CDR3 length: 14 amino acids.

The chain links TRBV20-1 to TRBJ2-2; without DNA, the TCRdb call of TRBD2 cannot be checked. This CDR3 region has 16 residues. Germline CDR1 reads DFQATT; CDR2 reads SNEGSKA (reference sequence). CDR3 residues: CSARDPTGRFSGELFF.

This chain uses TRBV12-3 or TRBV12-4 with TRBJ2-7; the D call from TCRdb, TRBD1, cannot be confirmed without DNA. The CDR3 length is 15 residues. CDR3 residues: CASSLALAGSYEQYF.

The chain has TRBV14 and TRBJ1-1. Germline assignment: CDR1 SGHDN and CDR2 FVKESK. This CDR3 comprises 13 residues. The CDR3: CASSQLLREEAFF.

The genes are TRBV5-1 and TRBJ2-3; the D call from TCRdb, TRBD2, cannot be confirmed without DNA. Germline values: CDR1 SGHRS, CDR2 YFSETQ. CDR3 length: 13 residues. The CDR3 loop is CASSLDGRPAQYF.

The V call is TRBV5-8, the J call TRBJ1-5. CDR3 size: 11 residues. Germline CDR1 reads SGHTS; CDR2 reads YDEGEE. The CDR3 is CASSTYQPQHF.

The J gene is TRBJ2-1, the V gene TRBV28. Per germline, CDR1 MDHEN and CDR2 SYDVKM. This CDR3 spans 12 amino acids. The CDR3 sequence is CASSSMARRKFF.

This sequence joins TRBV15 and TRBJ2-7; without DNA, the TCRdb call of TRBD1 cannot be checked. Germline V gene lookup returns CDR1 LNHNV and CDR2 YYDKDF (reference sequence). The CDR3 loop spans 14 amino acids. CDR3 sequence: CATGRDRSSYEQYF.

The V call is TRBV13, the J call TRBJ2-5. CDR3 length equals 16 residues. Germline V gene lookup returns CDR1 PRHDT and CDR2 FYEKMQ (reference sequence). CDR3 amino acids: CASSRKIQLYQETQYF.

The V and J genes are TRBV14 and TRBJ2-1; TCRdb proposes TRBD2, but this gene call is untestable without DNA. This CDR3 region has 13 residues. Looked up from germline, CDR1 is SGHDN and CDR2 is FVKESK. CDR3 sequence reads: CASSPRLDNEQFF.

The V call is TRBV29-1, the J call TRBJ1-5. This CDR3 is 13 amino acids long. Germline V gene data show CDR1 as SQVTM and CDR2 as ANQGSEA. CDR3 loop: CSVCGQADQPQHF.

This chain connects TRBV7-6 to TRBJ2-3; the TCRdb D gene call, TRBD2, has no DNA to confirm it. The CDR3 runs to 15 residues. The germline V gene has CDR1 SGHVS and CDR2 FNYEAQ. The CDR3 spells CASSRGQGRTDTQYF.

The chain uses TRBV5-1 and TRBJ2-3; TCRdb's D gene call, TRBD1, goes unchecked for lack of DNA. The CDR3 length is 13 residues. Germline CDR1 SGHRS, CDR2 YFSETQ. The CDR3 protein is CASSSETGSTQYF. Variable domain in full (rest from reference TRBV5-1 and TRBJ2-3): KAGVTQTPRYLIKTRGQQVTLSCSPISGHRSVSWYQQTPGQGLQFLFEYFSETQRNKGNFPGRFSGRQFSNSRSEMNVSTLELGDSALYLCASSSETGSTQYFGPGTRLTVL.

The chain uses TRBV3-1 and TRBJ2-7; the D gene TCRdb calls, TRBD2, cannot be checked with no DNA. Germline CDR1 and CDR2: LGHDT and YNNKEL (reference sequence). This CDR3 is built from 17 residues. The CDR3 is CASSQRGLAGVTDEQYF.

CDR3 residues: CSVPQGLGYTF. This sequence joins TRBV29-1 and TRBJ1-2; the TRBD1 assignment by TCRdb is unverifiable without DNA. This CDR3 has 11 residues. Germline V gene lookup returns CDR1 SQVTM and CDR2 ANQGSEA.

This rearrangement joins TRBV5-1 to TRBJ1-1. The germline gives CDR1 SGHRS, CDR2 YFSETQ. The CDR3 totals 15 residues. This CDR3 reads CASSFGDVRNTEAFF.

V is TRBV27 and J is TRBJ2-7; TCRdb indicates TRBD2, and absent DNA this call remains unverified. The germline gives CDR1 MNHEY, CDR2 SMNVEV (reference sequence). The CDR3 has 15 amino acids. This CDR3 reads CASRLAGEAADEQYF.

The chain combines TRBV30 with TRBJ2-1; as DNA is missing, the TRBD2 call by TCRdb cannot be tested. Germline V lookup: CDR1 GTSNPN, CDR2 SVGIG (reference sequence). There are 16 residues in the CDR3. The CDR3 protein is CAWSAIIAGGLNEQFF. Supplemented by reference TRBV30 and TRBJ2-1, the full variable domain reads SQTIHQWPATLVQPVGSPLSLECTVEGTSNPNLYWYRQAAGRGLQLLFYSVGIGQISSEVPQNLSASRPQDRQFILSSKKLLLSDSGFYLCAWSAIIAGGLNEQFFGPGTRLTVL.

The chain employs TRBV27 and TRBJ2-7; the TCRdb call, TRBD2, lacks DNA for checking. Germline assignment: CDR1 MNHEY and CDR2 SMNVEV (reference sequence). CDR3 length: 16 residues. The CDR3 is CASSSGTSGRQYEQYF.

The CDR3 is CASSLAPGLHGNEQFF. The chain links TRBV5-1 to TRBJ2-1; checking the TCRdb D call of TRBD2 is not possible without DNA. Per germline, CDR1 SGHRS and CDR2 YFSETQ. This CDR3 contains 16 residues. The complete variable domain, with remaining parts taken from reference TRBV5-1 and TRBJ2-1, reads KAGVTQTPRYLIKTRGQQVTLSCSPISGHRSVSWYQQTPGQGLQFLFEYFSETQRNKGNFPGRFSGRQFSNSRSEMNVSTLELGDSALYLCASSLAPGLHGNEQFFGPGTRLTVL.

V usage is TRBV18 and J usage is TRBJ1-6. The V gene's germline CDR1 is KGHSH and CDR2 LQKENI. CDR3 length equals 15 residues. CDR3 protein: CASSPPVQAESPLHF.

The chain recombines TRBV5-4 with TRBJ1-1; TCRdb designates TRBD1, a call that cannot be tested without DNA. Per germline, CDR1 SGHNT and CDR2 YYREEE (reference sequence). The CDR3 totals 13 residues. CDR3 region: CASSPEGANEAFF.

CDR3 protein: CASRGQFGISNNSPLHF. J is TRBJ1-6 and V is TRBV5-1; the D call of TRBD1 rests on TCRdb alone, since no DNA is present to check it. The germline V gene encodes CDR1 SGHRS and CDR2 YFSETQ. The CDR3 runs 17 residues. Looking up the rest from reference TRBV5-1 and TRBJ1-6 gives the full variable domain: KAGVTQTPRYLIKTRGQQVTLSCSPISGHRSVSWYQQTPGQGLQFLFEYFSETQRNKGNFPGRFSGRQFSNSRSEMNVSTLELGDSALYLCASRGQFGISNNSPLHFGNGTRLTVT.